These T cell receptor beta chains were read from a single sample in a study of vaccination and CD4 T cells after COVID-19. TCRdb reprocessed the PCR reads via MiXCR and lists one record per CDR3 protein. This sample carries roughly 19,000 distinct CDR3 sequences, 50% of them seen once, and the ten largest clones take under 7.5%. Their recognized antigens are unknown. Sample: CD4+ T cells from blood, cultured in vitro. These receptor sequences come from a human donor who had recovered from COVID-19. The CDR3 runs from the conserved cysteine through the conserved F or W. The D gene is left open where the match is weak. Where a row states a size, it is once, few, many or the class of an expanded clone; other rows omit it.

J: TRBJ2-5; size: -; D: -; V: TRBV12-3/TRBV12-4; DNA: TGTGCCAGCAGTTTTCCTGGGACGAGCCAAGAGACCCAGTACTTC; CDR3: CASSFPGTSQETQYF
J: TRBJ2-4; size: -; D: TRBD2; V: TRBV12-3/TRBV12-4; DNA: TGTGCCAGCAGTAGGACTAGCGGGACAAACATTCAGTACTTC; CDR3: CASSRTSGTNIQYF
J: TRBJ1-1; size: -; D: -; V: TRBV20-1; DNA: TGCAGTGCCGAGAGACAGTTGAACACTGAAGCTTTCTTT; CDR3: CSAERQLNTEAFF
J: TRBJ1-1; size: few; D: -; V: TRBV7-3; DNA: TGTGCCAGCAGCTTGCAAGCCCCTCATCAGAACACTGAAGCTTTCTTT; CDR3: CASSLQAPHQNTEAFF
J: TRBJ1-5; size: -; D: TRBD1; V: TRBV27; DNA: TGTGCCAGCGGCCCGGGACAGTTTAGCAATCAGCCCCAGCATTTT; CDR3: CASGPGQFSNQPQHF
J: TRBJ1-1; size: -; D: -; V: TRBV30; DNA: TGTGCCGGAAAGAGGGAGGGAGACTCTGAAGCTTTCTTT; CDR3: CAGKREGDSEAFF
J: TRBJ1-5; size: -; D: TRBD1; V: TRBV28; DNA: TGTGCCAGCAGTTTTGATGCGACAGGGAATCAGCCCCAGCATTTT; CDR3: CASSFDATGNQPQHF
J: TRBJ1-1; size: -; D: -; V: TRBV12-3/TRBV12-4; DNA: TGTGCCAGCGGCTCCTTGGAAACGAACACTGAAGCTTTCTTT; CDR3: CASGSLETNTEAFF
J: TRBJ1-3; size: -; D: -; V: TRBV19; DNA: TGTGCCAGTAAGGACCTCTCTGGAAACACCATATATTTT; CDR3: CASKDLSGNTIYF
J: TRBJ1-2; size: -; D: TRBD1; V: TRBV28; DNA: TGTGCCAGCAGTCCGTCCGATACAGGGGTTCGTCGCTACACCTTC; CDR3: CASSPSDTGVRRYTF